This T cell receptor (beta chain) comes out of a study of shared clonotypes between healthy human individuals. Details on this clone: The antigen remains undetermined.

Germline loops: CDR1 MNHEY, CDR2 SVGAGI. Trimming pared 2 bases from V and 0 bases from J, leaving 5 bases between. The CDR3 totals 13 residues. General study findings and limits: Clonotype sharing among donors was thought likely to change with sequencing depth.

Deep level was the assay's run setting. Generated by immunoSEQ multiplex PCR, the TCRdb table keeps only in-frame clones and is missing some. The sample shows under 1,100,000 clones, approximately 80% of them seen only once. The sequence was obtained from a man between 18 and 35 years old in good health. Some clones in this sample may be carry-over from other donors' samples. The chain joins TRBV6-5 to TRBJ2-7; either TRBD1 or TRBD2 may supply D (5 bases each). Sample: memory CD4+ T cells from PBMCs. Sample subset: CD45RA-negative fraction. The CDR3, as DNA: TGTGCCAGCAGTTACGGGACCTCCTACGAGCAGTACTTC. Its protein product is CASSYGTSYEQYF.